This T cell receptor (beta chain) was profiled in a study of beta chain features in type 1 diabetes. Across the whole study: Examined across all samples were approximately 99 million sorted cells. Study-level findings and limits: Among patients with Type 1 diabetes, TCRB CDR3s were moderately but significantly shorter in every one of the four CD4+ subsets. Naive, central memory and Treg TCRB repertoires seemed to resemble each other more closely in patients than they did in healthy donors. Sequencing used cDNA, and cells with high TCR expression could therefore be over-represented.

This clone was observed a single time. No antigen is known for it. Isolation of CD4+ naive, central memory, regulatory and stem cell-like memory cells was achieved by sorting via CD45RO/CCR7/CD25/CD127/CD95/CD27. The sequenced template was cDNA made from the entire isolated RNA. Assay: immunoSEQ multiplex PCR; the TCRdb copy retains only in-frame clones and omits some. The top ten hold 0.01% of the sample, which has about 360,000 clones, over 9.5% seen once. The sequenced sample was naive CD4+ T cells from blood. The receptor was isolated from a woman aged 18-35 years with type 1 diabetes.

CDR3 region: CASSWGDSRSGANVLTF. DNA for the CDR3: TGTGCCAGCAGCTGGGGGGACAGTCGCTCTGGGGCCAACGTCCTGACTTTC. The V and J genes are TRBV7-2 and TRBJ2-6; a possible D gene is TRBD1 (7 bases). CDR1 and CDR2 from the germline V gene are SGHTA and FQGNSA. Trimming shortened V by 4 bases and J by 0 bases, and 13 bases separated the two germline ends. This CDR3 is 17 amino acids long. The whole variable domain, remainder taken from reference TRBV7-2 and TRBJ2-6, is GAGVSQSPSNKVTEKGKDVELRCDPISGHTALYWYRQSLGQGLEFLIYFQGNSAPDKSGLPSDRFSAERTGGSVSTLTIQRTQQEDSAVYLCASSWGDSRSGANVLTFGAGSRLTVL.